This passage covers 19 T cell receptor beta chains from one sample sequenced in a study of blood T cell repertoires in COVID-19. Produced via immunoSEQ multiplex PCR; TCRdb's table is partial and in-frame only. This sample has 250,000 to 350,000 clones; 75% to 95% occur once, and the top ten carry roughly 6.8%. The sample taken for sequencing was peripheral blood. The receptor set was obtained from a woman between 25 and 40 years old with COVID-19, enrolled during active disease.

The chain combines TRBV27 with TRBJ1-1; 7 nucleotides match TRBD1. Germline CDR1 is MNHEY and CDR2 is SMNVEV (reference sequence). The CDR3 is made up of 13 amino acids. The J segment lost 8 bases and the V segment lost 5 bases, leaving 8 bases of the junction unmatched. The CDR3 loop reads CASSPRGQREAFF. In nucleotides, the CDR3 is TGTGCCAGCAGTCCTCGGGGACAGAGAGAAGCTTTCTTT.

This clone was observed a few times. This sequence joins TRBV21-1 and TRBJ2-2; the DNA was not compared with TRBD1, the D call given in the table. TRBV21-1 is reported as a pseudogene. The length of the CDR3 is 11 residues. As DNA, the CDR3 is TGTGCCAGCAGCATCAGCGGGGAGCTGTTTTTT. This gives the protein CASSISGELFF.

V is TRBV2 and J is TRBJ1-4; maybe TRBD1 (5 bases). The CDR3 extends over 15 amino acids. The V gene lost 6 bases and the J gene lost 5 bases, with 16 bases spanning the gap. Germline V gene data show CDR1 as SNHLY and CDR2 as FYNNEI. CDR3 protein: CASRARGATNEKLFF. The CDR3, as DNA: TGTGCCAGCAGAGCACGTGGGGCCACCAATGAAAAACTGTTTTTT. Combining the CDR3 with reference TRBV2 and TRBJ1-4 gives the whole variable domain EPEVTQTPSHQVTQMGQEVILRCVPISNHLYFYWYRQILGQKVEFLVSFYNNEISEKSEIFDDQFSVERPDGSNFTLKIRSTKLEDSAMYFCASRARGATNEKLFFGSGTQLSVL.

The J gene is TRBJ2-5, the V gene TRBV24-1, with 13 nucleotides matching TRBD2. The CDR3 has 15 amino acids. Per germline, CDR1 KGHDR and CDR2 SFDVKD. V lost 5 bases to trimming and J lost 5 bases; unmatched junction nucleotides: 4. This chain's CDR3 is CATSGTSGSVETQYF. CDR3 in DNA: TGTGCCACCAGTGGGACTAGCGGGAGCGTCGAGACCCAGTACTTC.

This chain uses TRBV9 with TRBJ1-2; D remains ambiguous. The CDR3 consists of 16 residues. From germline, CDR1 is SGDLS and CDR2 YYNGEE. Trimming left V 4 bases short and J 3 bases short, with 19 bases between. As DNA, the CDR3 is TGTGCCAGCAGCCCCCGCGGGGATCGGAATGACTATGGCTACACCTTC. As protein: CASSPRGDRNDYGYTF.

The chain joins TRBV25-1 to TRBJ1-1; the D is unclear. V gave up 10 bases and J gave up 2 bases, with 14 bases separating them. Per the germline V gene, CDR1 is MGHDK and CDR2 is SYGVNS. The CDR3 has 13 amino acids. CDR3 coding DNA: TGTGCCAATACTGGACGGGATAACACTGAAGCTTTCTTT. It yields the protein CANTGRDNTEAFF.

The V gene is TRBV12-5, the J gene TRBJ1-2; 9 bases agree with TRBD1. The CDR3 runs to 16 residues. Trimming removed 2 bases from V and 2 bases from J; junction bases left unmatched: 6. The germline CDR1 and CDR2 sequences are LGHNT and FRNRAP. CDR3 nucleotide sequence: TGTGCTAGTGGTTTGCAAACCGGGACAGGGAACTATGGCTACACCTTC. Its protein product is CASGLQTGTGNYGYTF.

In its sample, this clone was seen a few times. CDR3 residues: CASSQGGNYGYTF. The CDR3 nucleotides read TGTGCCAGCTCACAAGGGGGCAACTATGGCTACACCTTC. The chain has TRBV18 and TRBJ1-2; 7 nucleotides match TRBD1. The CDR3 extends over 13 amino acids. V gave up 4 bases and J gave up 2 bases; unmatched junction bases: 1. The germline gives CDR1 KGHSH, CDR2 LQKENI.

Concerning this clone itself: It is unclear where the CDR3 begins or ends on the DNA, so no DNA is shown, and the CDR3 is as TCRdb lists it. The CDR3 loop is CASTSVPGARWTGELFF. The chain joins TRBV28 to TRBJ2-2; the table assigns TRBD1, which was not confirmed against the DNA. Germline-derived CDR1 and CDR2 are MDHEN and SYDVKM. The CDR3 has 17 amino acids, counting both end residues.

V is TRBV7-8 and J is TRBJ1-2; 9 bases line up with TRBD1. V shed 1 base, J shed 2 bases, and the junction held 8 bases outside the gene matches. Looked up from germline, CDR1 is SGHVS and CDR2 is FQNEAQ. The CDR3 runs to 17 residues. Written as DNA, the CDR3 is TGTGCCAGCAGCTTAGGTTTTGCGGGGACAGGGAACTATGGCTACACCTTC. Translating gives CASSLGFAGTGNYGYTF.

The chain employs TRBV11-3 and TRBJ1-1, with D possibly matching TRBD1 (5 bases). The CDR3 is made up of 16 amino acids. V was clipped by 6 bases and J by 1 base, with 18 bases between them. CDR1 and CDR2 (germline): SGHNT, YENEEA. Here the CDR3 reads CASRKPTGLANTEAFF. CDR3 sequence (DNA): TGTGCCAGCAGAAAACCCACAGGTTTAGCGAACACTGAAGCTTTCTTT. The complete variable domain, with remaining parts taken from reference TRBV11-3 and TRBJ1-1, reads EAGVVQSPRYKIIEKKQPVAFWCNPISGHNTLYWYLQNLGQGPELLIRYENEEAVDDSQLPKDRFSAERLKGVDSTLKIQPAELGDSAVYLCASRKPTGLANTEAFFGQGTRLTVV.

The V gene is TRBV4-3, the J gene TRBJ1-2, with D possibly TRBD1 on 5 matching bases. Germline CDR1 reads LGHNA; CDR2 reads YSLEER. The CDR3 sequence is 16 residues long. The V gene lost 0 bases and the J gene lost 4 bases, with 15 bases spanning the gap. The CDR3, as DNA: TGCGCCAGCAGCCAAGATGGGGGGGGGTCCGGCTATGGCTACACCTTC. Residues: CASSQDGGGSGYGYTF.

V usage is TRBV6-5 and J usage is TRBJ2-4, with 7 bases that match TRBD2. CDR1 and CDR2 from the germline V gene are MNHEY and SVGAGI. The J segment lost 3 bases and the V segment lost 8 bases, leaving 10 bases of the junction unmatched. The CDR3 has 15 amino acids. The DNA of the CDR3 is TGTGCCAGCTCAAGTGGGGGGGGTAGCAAAAACATTCAGTACTTC. As protein: CASSSGGGSKNIQYF.

This CDR3 is CASSSSGRAEGYTF. The CDR3, as DNA: TGTGCCAGCAGTTCATCGGGCAGGGCCGAAGGCTACACCTTC. V usage is TRBV6-2 or TRBV6-3 and J usage is TRBJ1-2, with TRBD1 as a possible D gene (5 bases). The CDR3 sequence is 14 residues long. The V and J ends lost 4 bases and 8 bases respectively, with 17 bases between them. Per the germline V gene, CDR1 is MNHEY and CDR2 is SVGEGT.

V is TRBV30 and J is TRBJ2-7, with 9 positions matching TRBD1. The CDR3 is 14 residues long. V dropped 2 bases and J dropped 3; count of bases not matched to a gene: 5. Per germline, CDR1 GTSNPN and CDR2 SVGIG (reference sequence). For the CDR3, the DNA is TGTGCCTGGAGTTCCGGACAGGGGTACTACGAGCAGTACTTC. This translates into CAWSSGQGYYEQYF.

The chain recombines TRBV6-2 or TRBV6-3 with TRBJ2-7, with 8 bases fitting TRBD2. Germline V gene lookup returns CDR1 MNHEY and CDR2 SVGEGT. V shed 5 bases and J 4 bases; nucleotides not matched to a gene: 13. This CDR3 spans 16 amino acids. CDR3 in amino acids: CASSPLSGRALYEQYF. In nucleotides, the CDR3 is TGTGCCAGCAGTCCATTGTCCGGGAGGGCTTTGTACGAGCAGTACTTC.

The chain employs TRBV5-4 and TRBJ1-2, with D possibly being TRBD1 (6 bases). From germline, CDR1 is SGHNT and CDR2 YYREEE (reference sequence). V gave up 1 base and J gave up 3 bases, with 25 bases separating them. The CDR3 runs to 19 residues. The CDR3: CASSLPNPLTGRIDYGYTF. In nucleotides, the CDR3 is TGTGCCAGCAGCTTGCCCAACCCATTGACAGGTAGGATCGACTATGGCTACACCTTC.

This chain links TRBV11-2 with TRBJ2-5, with 11 bases that match TRBD2. The CDR3 covers 16 residues. V dropped 2 bases and J dropped 5; count of bases not matched to a gene: 7. Germline assignment: CDR1 SGHAT and CDR2 FQNNGV. DNA for the CDR3: TGTGCCAGCAGCTTAAGTAGCGGGAGGGCCCTTGAGACCCAGTACTTC. Translating it yields CASSLSSGRALETQYF.

V is TRBV6-2 or TRBV6-3 and J is TRBJ1-2, with D possibly matching TRBD1 (6 bases). Germline CDR1 is MNHEY and CDR2 is SVGEGT. V gave up 5 bases and J gave up 7 bases, with 8 bases separating them. The CDR3 totals 11 residues. CDR3 in amino acids: CASSTGLGYTF. For the CDR3, the DNA is TGTGCCAGCAGTACAGGGCTTGGCTACACCTTC.